The 14 T cell receptor beta chains below come from one sample, sequenced in a study of CXCR3-negative and CXCR3-positive naive CD8 T cells. UMI-tagged TRB cDNA libraries were built via 5' RACE. After re-calling the 5' RACE reads, TCRdb lists one entry per CDR3 protein, DNA absent. Seen in this sample are around 50,000 distinct CDR3 sequences; the ten most common clones hold 2.5%. The sample consisted of naive CXCR3- CD8+ T cells from blood. Subset denoted: CD45RO-CCR7+CD27+CD95- naive CD8+ T cells lacking CXCR3 (TNR3-). These receptors all stem from a human donor in good health. Some clones in this sample may be carry-over from other donors' samples.

The chain links TRBV5-1 to TRBJ2-1; TCRdb's D gene call, TRBD2, goes unchecked for lack of DNA. The CDR3 totals 15 residues. Germline-derived CDR1 and CDR2 are SGHRS and YFSETQ. CDR3 protein: CASSLSSGSRYEQFF.

The J gene is TRBJ2-3, the V gene TRBV6-5; the D call of TRBD1 rests on TCRdb alone, since no DNA is present to check it. The germline CDR1 and CDR2 sequences are MNHEY and SVGAGI. The CDR3 runs to 17 residues. CDR3 residues: CASSTRSGDPPTDTQYF.

The chain couples TRBV5-6 to TRBJ2-3; TCRdb's assignment of TRBD1 cannot be checked, as there is no DNA. Per germline, CDR1 SGHDT and CDR2 YYEEEE. The CDR3 loop spans 16 amino acids. The CDR3 sequence is CASSLELGRFRDTQYF.

The chain joins TRBV4-3 to TRBJ2-7. This CDR3 is built from 15 residues. In germline, CDR1 is LGHNA, CDR2 YSLEER. CDR3 residues: CASSQTAMSSYEQYF.

This chain joins TRBV11-2 and TRBJ2-1. The length of the CDR3 is 12 residues. In germline, CDR1 is SGHAT, CDR2 FQNNGV. CDR3 in amino acids: CASSLAASEQFF.

This chain uses TRBV10-3 with TRBJ1-2. Germline assignment: CDR1 ENHRY and CDR2 SYGVKD. The CDR3 is 14 amino acids. The CDR3 is CAISATGQRWGYTF.

The rearrangement uses TRBV20-1 and TRBJ1-6. Germline V CDR1 and CDR2: DFQATT, SNEGSKA (reference sequence). There are 13 residues in the CDR3. CDR3 in amino acids: CSARAEITSPLHF.

The chain carries TRBV29-1 and TRBJ2-1. Germline-derived CDR1 and CDR2 are SQVTM and ANQGSEA. This CDR3 contains 12 residues. CDR3 protein: CSVEARYNEQFF.

This chain connects TRBV28 to TRBJ2-1; the TRBD2 assignment by TCRdb is unverifiable without DNA. This CDR3 has 13 residues. Germline CDR1 and CDR2: MDHEN and SYDVKM. The CDR3 region is CASSSLVDNEQFF.

This CDR3 is CASSLRGLLEQYF. The V and J genes are TRBV12-3 or TRBV12-4 and TRBJ2-7; TCRdb selects TRBD1, and the lack of DNA leaves this call unchecked. The CDR3 length is 13 residues.

The genes are TRBV5-1 and TRBJ2-7; lacking DNA, the TRBD1 call made by TCRdb goes unchecked. Germline lookup yields CDR1 SGHRS and CDR2 YFSETQ. The CDR3 extends over 15 amino acids. The CDR3 sequence is CASSEGPGQVYEQYF.

The chain recombines TRBV6-2 or TRBV6-3 with TRBJ2-7; TCRdb names TRBD1, which stays unverified in the absence of DNA. Germline loops: CDR1 MNHEY, CDR2 SVGEGT. CDR3 length: 13 residues. The CDR3: CASIDRGSYEQYF.

The rearrangement joins TRBV29-1 to TRBJ2-1; TCRdb calls TRBD1, which cannot be checked without DNA. The CDR3 loop spans 15 amino acids. The germline V gene has CDR1 SQVTM and CDR2 ANQGSEA. CDR3 sequence: CSVLAGWGGYNEQFF.

The chain uses TRBV12-3 or TRBV12-4 and TRBJ2-5; TCRdb indicates TRBD1, and absent DNA this call remains unverified. The CDR3 runs 13 residues. CDR3 residues: CACTQGPGETQYF.